This TCR beta chain was sequenced for a study of blood T cell repertoires in COVID-19. Only in-frame clones appear in the TCRdb table, and some are missing; sequencing was by immunoSEQ multiplex PCR. Among 93,000 or so clones listed, roughly 90% were seen once. V was trimmed by 9 bases and J by 8 bases, leaving 16 bases between them. CDR1 is KGHDR and CDR2 is SFDVKD in the germline V gene. The CDR3 has 13 amino acids. The clonotype was recovered from a human donor in a cohort sampled during active COVID-19. Sequencing input: peripheral blood. The genes are TRBV24-1 and TRBJ2-1; D is perhaps TRBD2 (7 bases). CDR3 DNA sequence: TGTGCCACCGGAGGCGGGGGCGGGGATGAGCAGTTCTTC. This encodes CATGGGGGDEQFF.